A single sample is the source of the 30 T cell receptor beta chains below, sequenced in a study of molecular identifiers for immune sequencing clone quantification. TCRdb passed the PCR reads through MiXCR, listing each CDR3 protein once. The sample consists of 65,000 or so distinct CDR3 sequences, approximately 18% of them appearing once. The specimen sequenced was naive CD8+ T cells from blood, with Jurkat cell RNA spiked in. Sample subset: FACS-sorted CD8+CD4-CCR7+CD45RA+ naive T cells. The receptors were gathered from a human donor in good health. Some libraries in this study had Jurkat cell RNA spiked in.

The table lists this clonotype with many counts. V is TRBV12-3 or TRBV12-4 and J is TRBJ1-5; D is perhaps TRBD1 (5 bases). This CDR3 has 13 amino acids. With 3 bases removed from V and 5 bases from J, the gap between germline ends came to 8 bases. This chain's CDR3 is CASSLGGYQPQHF. CDR3 sequence (DNA): TGTGCCAGCAGTTTGGGGGGGTATCAGCCCCAGCATTTT.

This clonotype was seen at least ten times. The chain recombines TRBV10-3 with TRBJ2-1; TRBD2 is a possible D gene (6 bases). From germline, CDR1 is ENHRY and CDR2 SYGVKD. The CDR3 spans 16 residues. Trimming took 4 bases from V and 1 from J, leaving 14 bases between them. In DNA form, the CDR3 reads TGTGCCATCAGTGCCCGGGACTCGCAATCCTACAATGAGCAGTTCTTC. As protein: CAISARDSQSYNEQFF.

This clonotype came up many times. The chain combines TRBV5-6 with TRBJ1-5; D may be TRBD1 (6 bases). Germline values: CDR1 SGHDT, CDR2 YYEEEE. The V and J ends lost 4 bases and 2 bases respectively, with 10 bases between them. The CDR3 is 14 residues long. The CDR3 sequence is CASSGGGGNQPQHF. The CDR3 nucleotides read TGTGCCAGCAGCGGGGGGGGCGGCAATCAGCCCCAGCATTTT.

This clonotype occurred many times. The rearrangement links TRBV6-2 or TRBV6-3 to TRBJ2-2, with TRBD2 matching 13 bases. The trim removed 6 bases at V and 6 bases at J, leaving 13 bases unmatched. CDR1 MNHEY and CDR2 SVGEGT come from the germline V gene. CDR3 length: 18 residues. The CDR3 nucleotides read TGTGCCAGCAGCCCTCGCGCAGGACTAGCGGGAGAAGCCGGGGAGCTGTTTTTT. It codes for CASSPRAGLAGEAGELFF.

This clonotype occurred many times. This chain links TRBV7-8 with TRBJ2-7, with 9 bases fitting TRBD1. With 3 bases clipped from V and 6 bases from J, the junction kept 9 bases outside the gene matches. Germline values: CDR1 SGHVS, CDR2 FQNEAQ. CDR3 length: 15 residues. The CDR3: CASSLGTGTPIEQYF. CDR3 nucleotide sequence: TGTGCCAGCAGCTTGGGGACAGGGACGCCGATCGAGCAGTACTTC. Looking up the rest from reference TRBV7-8 and TRBJ2-7 gives the full variable domain: GAGVSQSPRYKVAKRGQDVALRCDPISGHVSLFWYQQALGQGPEFLTYFQNEAQLDKSGLPSDRFFAERPEGSVSTLKIQRTQQEDSAVYLCASSLGTGTPIEQYFGPGTRLTVT.

Of note for this clonotype: This clone may be a read error of a much larger clone one base away. No conserved phenylalanine or tryptophan is present at the end of the CDR3, so a read error is the likely explanation. The chain couples TRBV5-5 to TRBJ1-1, with D unclear. The CDR3 is 14 amino acids. The ends were cut back, 2 bases at V and 3 bases at J, with 11 bases in the middle. CDR1 is SGHKS and CDR2 is YYEKEE in the germline V gene (reference sequence). Written as DNA, the CDR3 is TGTGCCAGCAGCTTTTTTAGAGCGGACACTGAAGCTTTCTCT. This codes for CASSFFRADTEAFS.

The V call is TRBV5-6, the J call TRBJ1-1, with D possibly being TRBD1 (6 bases). The CDR3 length is 16 residues. From germline, CDR1 is SGHDT and CDR2 YYEEEE. V lost 0 bases, J lost 1 base, and 13 bases lay in between. In nucleotides, the CDR3 is TGTGCCAGCAGCTTGGTCCCCAGGGGAGGGAACACTGAAGCTTTCTTT. Amino acid sequence: CASSLVPRGGNTEAFF.

The V call is TRBV20-1, the J call TRBJ2-1; D may be TRBD2 (6 bases). CDR3 length equals 14 residues. V was trimmed by 4 bases and J by 8 bases, leaving 18 bases between them. In germline, CDR1 is DFQATT, CDR2 SNEGSKA (reference sequence). As DNA, the CDR3 is TGCAGTGCTATCCAACGGGAGTCAAGGGATGAGCAGTTCTTC. The encoded protein is CSAIQRESRDEQFF.

Only a few counts were recorded for this clonotype. The V and J genes are TRBV27 and TRBJ2-7; D is possibly TRBD1 (5 bases). Trimming cost V 2 bases and J 1 base, with 6 bases left between them. There are 13 residues in the CDR3. CDR1 is MNHEY and CDR2 is SMNVEV in the germline V gene (reference sequence). This CDR3 reads CASSLRGSYEQYF. CDR3 sequence (DNA): TGTGCCAGCAGTTTAAGGGGATCCTACGAGCAGTACTTC.

This clonotype came up many times. This chain links TRBV7-8 with TRBJ2-1; either TRBD1 or TRBD2 may supply D (5 bases each). This CDR3 region has 14 residues. Germline V gives CDR1 SGHVS, CDR2 FQNEAQ. V lost 4 bases to trimming and J lost 1 base, with 8 bases between them. CDR3 loop: CASSSRGSYNEQFF. The CDR3 DNA is TGTGCCAGCAGCTCGAGGGGTTCCTACAATGAGCAGTTCTTC.

This clonotype was seen many times. The chain has TRBV3-1 and TRBJ1-1, with 11 bases matching TRBD1. Germline assignment: CDR1 LGHDT and CDR2 YNNKEL (reference sequence). This CDR3 is 16 amino acids long. V shed 3 bases and J 3 bases; nucleotides not matched to a gene: 6. CDR3 region: CASSQWTGGKDTEAFF. Written as DNA, the CDR3 is TGTGCCAGCAGCCAGTGGACAGGGGGCAAGGACACTGAAGCTTTCTTT.

With respect to this clonotype: A read error is possible here, since a much larger clone lies one base away. The chain recombines TRBV5-1 with TRBJ2-1, with 13 bases lining up with TRBD2. The germline V gene encodes CDR1 SGHRS and CDR2 YFSETQ. This CDR3 is built from 16 residues. CDR3 sequence reads: CASTWTSGSPLNVQFF. CDR3 bases: TGCGCCAGCACCTGGACTAGCGGGAGTCCCTTAAATGTGCAGTTCTTC.

This clonotype was recorded at least ten times. The chain has TRBV6-1 and TRBJ2-2; no definite D call. This CDR3 is built from 16 residues. The germline CDR1 and CDR2 sequences are MNHNS and SASEGT. Trimming shortened V by 6 bases and J by 4 bases, and 18 bases separated the two germline ends. CDR3: CASRPPLVGLTGELFF. The CDR3, as DNA: TGTGCCAGCAGACCACCTCTAGTAGGGCTCACCGGGGAGCTGTTTTTT.

V is TRBV6-4 and J is TRBJ2-1, with 7 bases aligning to TRBD2. Germline assignment: CDR1 MRHNA and CDR2 SNTAGT. The trim removed 4 bases at V and 3 bases at J, leaving 9 bases unmatched. This CDR3 has 16 amino acids. For the CDR3, the DNA is TGTGCCAGCAGTGCCCTAGCGGAATGGGACTACAATGAGCAGTTCTTC. Translation: CASSALAEWDYNEQFF.

This clonotype was seen many times. The CDR3 loop reads CASSPRLGADTQYF. The DNA for the CDR3 is TGTGCCAGCAGTCCCCGGTTGGGCGCAGATACGCAGTATTTT. V is TRBV12-3 or TRBV12-4 and J is TRBJ2-3; D is unresolved. With 5 bases removed from V and 4 bases from J, the gap between germline ends came to 13 bases. CDR3 length: 14 amino acids.

In its sample, this clonotype was seen many times. V gene TRBV29-1 combines with J gene TRBJ1-2; D is ambiguous. Germline CDR1 SQVTM, CDR2 ANQGSEA. The length of the CDR3 is 13 residues. Trimming removed 5 bases at V and 3 bases at J, with 13 bases between. The CDR3 region is CSVRKYRDYGYTF. CDR3 sequence (DNA): TGCAGCGTTAGAAAATACCGAGACTATGGCTACACCTTC. Together with reference TRBV29-1 and TRBJ1-2, the CDR3 gives the full variable domain: SAVISQKPSRDICQRGTSLTIQCQVDSQVTMMFWYRQQPGQSLTLIATANQGSEATYESGFVIDKFPISRPNLTFSTLTVSNMSPEDSSIYLCSVRKYRDYGYTFGSGTRLTVV.

The chain has TRBV5-6 and TRBJ1-1; D ambiguous. This CDR3 is 15 amino acids long. The V gene's germline CDR1 is SGHDT and CDR2 YYEEEE. Trimming left V 4 bases short and J 3 bases short, with 16 bases between. CDR3 bases: TGTGCCAGCAGCCCCGTGTCCTGGAGGGACACTGAAGCTTTCTTT. It specifies CASSPVSWRDTEAFF.

Notes on this clonotype: This sequence may be a read error, since a much larger clone differs from it by one base. This chain connects TRBV6-2 or TRBV6-3 to TRBJ1-1; 7 nucleotides agree with TRBD1. The CDR3 totals 15 residues. Germline assignment: CDR1 MNHEY and CDR2 SVGEGT. V trimming: 6 bases; J trimming: 1 base; junction bases outside the gene matches: 8. The CDR3 protein is CASRNPGQRNTEAFF. The CDR3 coding sequence is TGTGCCAGCAGGAATCCGGGACAGAGGAACACTGAAGCTTTCTTT.

This chain connects TRBV11-2 to TRBJ2-1; D unresolved. Trimming left V 6 bases short and J 5 bases short, with 8 bases between. In germline, CDR1 is SGHAT, CDR2 FQNNGV. This CDR3 has 12 residues. The CDR3 reads CASRPPDNEQFF. The CDR3 coding sequence is TGTGCCAGCAGACCTCCAGACAATGAGCAGTTCTTC.

With regard to this clonotype: A single base separates this from a much larger clone, so it may be a read error. CDR3 region: CAGSLVARDETQYF. DNA of the CDR3: TGTGCCGGCAGCTTAGTCGCTAGGGATGAGACCCAGTACTTC. This chain links TRBV13 with TRBJ2-5, with no clear D. The CDR3 covers 14 residues. The V gene's germline CDR1 is PRHDT and CDR2 FYEKMQ (reference sequence).

Ten or more counts support this clonotype. This chain links TRBV14 with TRBJ2-5; D is ambiguous. The V end lost 3 bases, the J end lost 1 base, and 9 bases lay between the germline ends. This CDR3 region has 14 residues. CDR1 SGHDN and CDR2 FVKESK come from the germline V gene. The CDR3 loop is CASSQYGPQETQYF. As DNA, the CDR3 is TGTGCCAGCAGCCAGTATGGGCCCCAAGAGACCCAGTACTTC. Variable domain in full (rest from reference TRBV14 and TRBJ2-5): EAGVTQFPSHSVIEKGQTVTLRCDPISGHDNLYWYRRVMGKEIKFLLHFVKESKQDESGMPNNRFLAERTGGTYSTLKVQPAELEDSGVYFCASSQYGPQETQYFGPGTRLLVL.

Many counts were recorded for this clonotype. The CDR3, as DNA: TGCGCCAGCAGCCAACCCGAAAGGACTAGCGGGAAGTTTGATTTGGAGACCCAGTACTTC. Protein: CASSQPERTSGKFDLETQYF. The J gene is TRBJ2-5, the V gene TRBV4-1; 12 bases line up with TRBD2. Germline CDR1 is MGHRA and CDR2 is YSYEKL. The V and J ends lost 2 bases and 5 bases, in that order; junction bases with no gene match: 18. CDR3 length: 20 amino acids.

In this sample, this clonotype turned up once. Germline is not matched at one junction end, which may reflect a read error. The CDR3 sequence is CAVSESVGGFREQYF. The CDR3 nucleotides read TGCGCCGTCAGTGAAAGTGTCGGAGGGTTCCGCGAGCAGTACTTC. The genes are TRBV10-3 and TRBJ2-7; the D gene is possibly TRBD2 (6 bases). In germline, CDR1 is ENHRY, CDR2 SYGVKD. CDR3 length equals 15 residues.

This clonotype occurred many times. The gene calls are TRBV3-1 and TRBJ2-1; D unclear. Trimming removed 4 bases at V and 5 bases at J, with 18 bases between. This CDR3 is 16 amino acids long. The germline V gene has CDR1 LGHDT and CDR2 YNNKEL (reference sequence). In DNA, the CDR3 is TGTGCCAGCAGCCCGGATTTAGGCGCGATACACAATGAGCAGTTCTTC. This gives the protein CASSPDLGAIHNEQFF.

This clonotype showed up many times. The chain combines TRBV21-1 with TRBJ2-2. TRBV21-1 is termed a pseudogene. This CDR3 comprises 17 residues. The CDR3 region is CASSKDYRSSNTGELFF. In nucleotides, the CDR3 is TGTGCCAGCAGCAAAGATTACCGGTCCTCGAACACCGGGGAGCTGTTTTTT.

This clonotype has ten or more counts. The chain uses TRBV4-1 and TRBJ2-7; perhaps TRBD1 as D (5 bases). The CDR3 extends over 13 amino acids. V lost 5 bases and J 2 bases, leaving 10 bases between the germline ends. Germline CDR1 and CDR2: MGHRA and YSYEKL. DNA for the CDR3: TGCGCCAGCAGCGAACAGGAACCCTACGAGCAGTACTTC. This gives the protein CASSEQEPYEQYF.

Comments on this clonotype: Since a much larger clone is just one base distant, this may be a read error. V gene TRBV20-1 combines with J gene TRBJ2-4; 7 bases map to TRBD2. The CDR3 sequence is 16 residues long. CDR1 is DFQATT and CDR2 is SNEGSKA in the germline V gene (reference sequence). V gave up 0 bases and J gave up 4 bases; unmatched junction bases: 9. CDR3: CSARDPYLAEKNIQYF. The CDR3 coding sequence is TGCAGTGCTAGAGATCCCTATCTAGCGGAAAAAAACATTCAGTACTTC.

This clonotype has a handful of counts. The rearrangement uses TRBV12-5 and TRBJ2-1; tentative D call: TRBD2 (6 bases). The CDR3 is 15 residues long. The V gene's germline CDR1 is LGHNT and CDR2 FRNRAP. Trimming pared 4 bases from V and 6 bases from J, leaving 16 bases between. The CDR3, as DNA: TGTGCTAGTGGTTCCGCTAGCGCGGCCCGCAATGAGCAGTTCTTC. It specifies CASGSASAARNEQFF.

The gene calls are TRBV4-2 and TRBJ2-7, with D unresolved. The germline V gene has CDR1 LGHNA and CDR2 YNFKEQ. V gave up 0 bases and J gave up 0 bases, with 15 bases separating them. The length of the CDR3 is 17 residues. CDR3 protein: CASSQDTVSEDSYEQYF. In DNA form, the CDR3 reads TGTGCCAGCAGCCAAGACACGGTCAGTGAAGACTCCTACGAGCAGTACTTC.

Ten or more counts support this clonotype. The chain recombines TRBV6-2 or TRBV6-3 with TRBJ1-2, with D unclear. The CDR3 loop spans 14 amino acids. In germline, CDR1 is MNHEY, CDR2 SVGEGT. V lost 0 bases and J 4 bases, leaving 9 bases between the germline ends. CDR3 in amino acids: CASSYSGIGYGYTF. The CDR3 DNA reads TGTGCCAGCAGTTACTCTGGGATCGGCTATGGCTACACCTTC.